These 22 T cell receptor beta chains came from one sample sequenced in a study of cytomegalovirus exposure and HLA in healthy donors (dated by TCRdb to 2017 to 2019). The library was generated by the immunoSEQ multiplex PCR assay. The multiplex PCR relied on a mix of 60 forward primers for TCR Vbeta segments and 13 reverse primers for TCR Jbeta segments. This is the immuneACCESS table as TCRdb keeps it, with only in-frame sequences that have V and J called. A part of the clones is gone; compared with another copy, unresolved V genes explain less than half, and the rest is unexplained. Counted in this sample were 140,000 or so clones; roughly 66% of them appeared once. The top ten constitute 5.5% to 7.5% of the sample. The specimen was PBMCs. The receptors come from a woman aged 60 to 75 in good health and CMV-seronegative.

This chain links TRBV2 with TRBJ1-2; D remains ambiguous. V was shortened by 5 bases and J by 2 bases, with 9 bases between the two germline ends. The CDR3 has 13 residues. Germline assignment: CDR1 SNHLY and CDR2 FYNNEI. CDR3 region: CASSLQENYGYTF. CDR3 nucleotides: TGTGCCAGCAGTCTTCAGGAAAACTATGGCTACACCTTC.

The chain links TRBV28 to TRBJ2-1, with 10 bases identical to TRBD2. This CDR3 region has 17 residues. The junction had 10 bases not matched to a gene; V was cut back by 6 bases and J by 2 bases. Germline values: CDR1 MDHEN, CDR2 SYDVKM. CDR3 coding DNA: TGTGCCAGCAGCCGAGCGGGGGGGCATATGGCCTACAATGAGCAGTTCTTC. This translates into CASSRAGGHMAYNEQFF.

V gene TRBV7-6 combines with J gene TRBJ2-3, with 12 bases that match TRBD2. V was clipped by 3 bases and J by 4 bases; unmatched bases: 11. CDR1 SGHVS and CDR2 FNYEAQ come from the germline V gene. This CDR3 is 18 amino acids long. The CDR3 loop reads CASSLGASGGAGADTQYF. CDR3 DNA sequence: TGTGCCAGCAGCTTGGGGGCTAGCGGGGGGGCCGGCGCAGATACGCAGTATTTT. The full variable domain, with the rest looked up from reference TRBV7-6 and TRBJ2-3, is GAGVSQSPRYKVTKRGQDVALRCDPISGHVSLYWYRQALGQGPEFLTYFNYEAQQDKSGLPNDRFSAERPEGSISTLTIQRTEQRDSAMYRCASSLGASGGAGADTQYFGPGTRLTVL.

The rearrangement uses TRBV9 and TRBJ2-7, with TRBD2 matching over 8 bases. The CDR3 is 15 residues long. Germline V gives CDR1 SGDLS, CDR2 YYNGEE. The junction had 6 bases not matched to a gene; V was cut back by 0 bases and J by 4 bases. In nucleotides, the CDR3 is TGTGCCAGCAGCGTAGAAGGGACTAGAGGGTACGAGCAGTACTTC. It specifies CASSVEGTRGYEQYF.

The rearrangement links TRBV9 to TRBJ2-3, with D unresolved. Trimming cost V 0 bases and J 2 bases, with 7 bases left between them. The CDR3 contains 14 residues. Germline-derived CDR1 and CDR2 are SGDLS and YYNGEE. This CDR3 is CASSVERFTDTQYF. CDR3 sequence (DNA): TGTGCCAGCAGCGTAGAGAGATTCACAGATACGCAGTATTTT.

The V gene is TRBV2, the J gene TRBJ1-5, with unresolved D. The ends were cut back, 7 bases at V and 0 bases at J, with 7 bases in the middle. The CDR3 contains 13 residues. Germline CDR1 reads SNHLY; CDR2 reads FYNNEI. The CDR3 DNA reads TGTGCCAGCACAGGTCTTAGCAATCAGCCCCAGCATTTT. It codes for CASTGLSNQPQHF.

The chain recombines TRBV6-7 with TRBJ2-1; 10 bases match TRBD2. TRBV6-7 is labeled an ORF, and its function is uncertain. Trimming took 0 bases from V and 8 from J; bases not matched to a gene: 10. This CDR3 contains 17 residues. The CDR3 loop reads CASSYSGASGSTDEQFF. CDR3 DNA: TGTGCCAGCAGTTACTCGGGAGCTAGCGGGAGCACCGATGAGCAGTTCTTC.

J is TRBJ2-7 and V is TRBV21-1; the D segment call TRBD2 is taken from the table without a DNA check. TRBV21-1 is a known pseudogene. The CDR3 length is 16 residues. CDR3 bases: TGTGCCAGCAGCAAAGAGGGGGGGCGGGAAGACTACGAGCAGTACTTC. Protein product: CASSKEGGREDYEQYF.

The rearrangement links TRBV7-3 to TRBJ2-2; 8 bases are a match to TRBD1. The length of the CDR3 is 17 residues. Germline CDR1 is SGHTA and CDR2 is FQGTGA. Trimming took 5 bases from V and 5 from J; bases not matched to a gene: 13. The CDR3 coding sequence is TGTGCCAGCAGCCCCTCGGGGCAGGGGGCAATGACCGGGGAGCTGTTTTTT. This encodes CASSPSGQGAMTGELFF. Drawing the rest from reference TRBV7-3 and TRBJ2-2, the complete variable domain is GAGVSQTPSNKVTEKGKYVELRCDPISGHTALYWYRQSLGQGPEFLIYFQGTGAADDSGLPNDRFFAVRPEGSVSTLKIQRTERGDSAVYLCASSPSGQGAMTGELFFGEGSRLTVL.

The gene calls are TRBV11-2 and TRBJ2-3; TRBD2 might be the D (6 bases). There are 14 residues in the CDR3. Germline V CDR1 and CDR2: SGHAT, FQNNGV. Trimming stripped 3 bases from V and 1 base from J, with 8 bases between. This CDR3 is CASSFGSGTDTQYF. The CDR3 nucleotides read TGTGCCAGCAGCTTCGGGAGTGGCACAGATACGCAGTATTTT. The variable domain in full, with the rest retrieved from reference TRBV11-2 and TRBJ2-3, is EAGVAQSPRYKIIEKRQSVAFWCNPISGHATLYWYQQILGQGPKLLIQFQNNGVVDDSQLPKDRFSAERLKGVDSTLKIQPAKLEDSAVYLCASSFGSGTDTQYFGPGTRLTVL.

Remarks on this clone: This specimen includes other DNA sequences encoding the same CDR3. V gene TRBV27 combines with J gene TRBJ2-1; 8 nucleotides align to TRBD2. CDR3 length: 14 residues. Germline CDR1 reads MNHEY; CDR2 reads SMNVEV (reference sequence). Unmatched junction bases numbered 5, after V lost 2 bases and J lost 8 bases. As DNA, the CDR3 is TGTGCCAGCAGTTTAGCGGGAGGCCCGTATGAGCAGTTCTTC. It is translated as CASSLAGGPYEQFF.

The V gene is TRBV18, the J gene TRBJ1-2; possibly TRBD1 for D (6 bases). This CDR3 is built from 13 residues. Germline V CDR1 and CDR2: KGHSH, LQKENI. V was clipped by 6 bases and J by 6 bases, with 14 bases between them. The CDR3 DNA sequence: TGTGCCAGCTCCCGAGGGGGGGTAGATGGCTACACCTTC. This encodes CASSRGGVDGYTF.

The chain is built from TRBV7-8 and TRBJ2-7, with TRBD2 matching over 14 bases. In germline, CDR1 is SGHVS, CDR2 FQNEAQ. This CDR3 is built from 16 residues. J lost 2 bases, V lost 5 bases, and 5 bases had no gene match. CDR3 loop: CASSRTGLAGAYEQYF. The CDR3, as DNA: TGTGCCAGCAGCCGAACGGGACTAGCGGGGGCCTACGAGCAGTACTTC.

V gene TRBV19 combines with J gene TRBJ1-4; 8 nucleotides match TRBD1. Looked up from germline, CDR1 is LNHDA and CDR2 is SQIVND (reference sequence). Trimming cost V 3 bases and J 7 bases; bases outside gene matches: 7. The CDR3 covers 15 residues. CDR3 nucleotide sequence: TGTGCCAGTAGTATTCCCCAGGGGGCCGGTGAAAAACTGTTTTTT. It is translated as CASSIPQGAGEKLFF.

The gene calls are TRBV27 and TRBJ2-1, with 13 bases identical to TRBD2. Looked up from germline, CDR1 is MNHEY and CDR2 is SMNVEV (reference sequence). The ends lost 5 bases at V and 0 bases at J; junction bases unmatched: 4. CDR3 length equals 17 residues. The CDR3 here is CASSPGLAGDSYNEQFF. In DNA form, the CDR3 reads TGTGCCAGCAGTCCTGGACTAGCGGGAGACTCCTACAATGAGCAGTTCTTC.

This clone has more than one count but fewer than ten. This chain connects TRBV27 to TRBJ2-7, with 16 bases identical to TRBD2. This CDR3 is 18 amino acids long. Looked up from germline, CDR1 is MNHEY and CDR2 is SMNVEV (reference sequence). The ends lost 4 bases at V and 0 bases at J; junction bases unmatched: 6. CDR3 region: CASSSGLAGGRFSYEQYF. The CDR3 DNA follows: TGTGCCAGCAGTTCGGGACTAGCGGGAGGGCGATTCTCCTACGAGCAGTACTTC.

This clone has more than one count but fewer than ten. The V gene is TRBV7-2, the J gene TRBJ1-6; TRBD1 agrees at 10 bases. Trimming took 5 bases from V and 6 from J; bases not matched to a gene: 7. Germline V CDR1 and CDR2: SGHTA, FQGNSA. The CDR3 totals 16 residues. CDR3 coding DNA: TGTGCCAGCAGCCCCCGGGACAGGGGTTTTAATTCACCCCTCCACTTT. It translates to CASSPRDRGFNSPLHF.

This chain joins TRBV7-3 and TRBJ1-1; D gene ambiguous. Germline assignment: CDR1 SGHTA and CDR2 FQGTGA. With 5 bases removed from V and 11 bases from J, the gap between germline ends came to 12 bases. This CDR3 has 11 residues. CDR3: CASSELKRAFF. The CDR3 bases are TGTGCCAGCAGCGAATTGAAACGGGCTTTCTTT.

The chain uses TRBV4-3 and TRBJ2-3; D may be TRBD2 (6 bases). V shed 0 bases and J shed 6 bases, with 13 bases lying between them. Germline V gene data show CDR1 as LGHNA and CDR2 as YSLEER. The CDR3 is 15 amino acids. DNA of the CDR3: TGCGCCAGCAGCCAAGATGGGGTTCGGGAGGATACGCAGTATTTT. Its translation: CASSQDGVREDTQYF.

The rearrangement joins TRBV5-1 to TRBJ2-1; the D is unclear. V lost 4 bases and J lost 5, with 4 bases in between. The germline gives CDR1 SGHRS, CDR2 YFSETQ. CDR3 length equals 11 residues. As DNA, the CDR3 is TGCGCCAGCAGCATAAACAATGAGCAGTTCTTC. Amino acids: CASSINNEQFF. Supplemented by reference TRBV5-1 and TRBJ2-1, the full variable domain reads KAGVTQTPRYLIKTRGQQVTLSCSPISGHRSVSWYQQTPGQGLQFLFEYFSETQRNKGNFPGRFSGRQFSNSRSEMNVSTLELGDSALYLCASSINNEQFFGPGTRLTVL.

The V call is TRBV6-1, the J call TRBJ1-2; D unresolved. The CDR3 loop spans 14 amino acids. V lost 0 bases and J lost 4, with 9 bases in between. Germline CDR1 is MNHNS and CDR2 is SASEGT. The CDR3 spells CASSEARSSYGYTF. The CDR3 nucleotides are TGTGCCAGCAGTGAAGCCCGGTCGAGCTATGGCTACACCTTC.

The CDR3 sequence is CASSGFGLAANEQFF. The CDR3 coding sequence is TGTGCCAGCAGTGGATTCGGACTAGCGGCCAATGAGCAGTTCTTC. The rearrangement links TRBV2 to TRBJ2-1, with TRBD2 identical over 10 bases. CDR3 length: 15 amino acids. Trimming removed 4 bases from V and 6 bases from J; junction bases left unmatched: 6. The germline V gene encodes CDR1 SNHLY and CDR2 FYNNEI.